This TCR beta chain was observed in a study of PD-L1 blockade in urothelial cancer (dated by TCRdb to the late 2010s). General notes on the study: All patients started therapy around 2014 and received atezolizumab 1,200 mg intravenously every 3 weeks. Roughly ten patients achieved durable clinical benefit and approximately 20 did not. Pretreatment tumor samples, along with matched peripheral blood collected serially before and after atezolizumab treatment, underwent TCR sequencing. Blood samples were analyzed 3 weeks after the start of treatment (second dose) and 6 weeks after the start of treatment. Somatic, immune and clinical correlates of response to PD-L1 blockade with atezolizumab in urothelial cancer were the focus of an exploratory multi-omic analysis. Blood samples yielded a median of around 140,000 T cells and around 80,000 unique TCRs, with median clonality around 0.083. Whole exome sequencing and RNA sequencing of pretreatment tumors were performed alongside TCR sequencing in the same patients. Twenty-five of 29 patients were identified as males with urothelial cancer of bladder origin, and a prior smoking history was reported by 18 of 29 patients. Durable clinical benefit was defined as a progression-free survival longer than 6 months, and TCR features were additionally tested against progression-free survival and overall survival. An ECOG performance status of 0 or 1 was recorded for the patients, and 0 to 3 prior chemotherapy regimens had been received by the patients. Under 30 patients had pretreatment blood TCR-seq, roughly 24 had at least one posttreatment blood collection, and roughly 24 had tumor TCR-seq. Study-wide conclusions, independent of this receptor: Small sample size (n of about 30) and many exploratory analyses mean the results are intended to be hypothesis-generating. Among patients with durable benefit, tumor-associated TCR clones showed greater expansion in peripheral blood 3 weeks after treatment started (n of about 21, p = 0.022). Improved progression-free and overall survival was associated with having pretreatment peripheral blood TCR clonality below the median.

CDR1 and CDR2, looked up from the germline V gene (reference sequence), are WNHNN and SYGVQD. Germline trimming: 5 bases from V, 3 bases from J; junction bases outside gene matches: 1. The CDR3 has 13 amino acids, counting the end cysteine and phenylalanine. The sequence is cut down to CDR3 DNA, 39 bases in frame from base 1. This sample's time point label indicates: pretreatment peripheral blood. A total of some 30 patients with locally advanced or metastatic urothelial carcinoma, treated at Memorial Sloan Kettering on a trial protocol, made up the cohort. Peripheral blood mononuclear cells were collected pretreatment and during treatment, with between 1 and 8 total time points per patient. The Qiagen DNeasy Blood extraction kit was used to purify genomic DNA from total PBMCs and tumor samples. PBMCs were collected pretreatment and during treatment and were isolated and stored as previously described.

In the case of this clone: This clone's antigen is unknown. One base away there is no much larger clone; base qualities are not given.

To estimate absolute template abundance from read counts, synthetic TCR analog templates were spiked into each PCR. The immunoSEQ assay used bias-controlled V and J gene primers to amplify TCRbeta CDR3 regions from genomic DNA. Sequencing of rearranged TCRbeta segments was done at approximately 20X coverage. The study's own analysis went as follows. Sequencing errors were corrected by clustering, and CDR3s were annotated against IMGT so that V, D and J genes could be assigned. Downstream analyses used only productive TCRbeta rearrangements and left out out-of-frame or stop-codon sequences. Clonality was calculated as one minus the Shannon entropy normalized by the log of the number of unique productive sequences. Clones differing between time points or between blood and tumor were identified using Fisher's exact test with Benjamini-Hochberg correction, with an adjusted p below 0.01 applied as the threshold. Drawn from immuneACCESS, this table holds only the in-frame rearrangements with V and J called that TCRdb kept. Clones are partly lost; checked studies trace under half to an unresolved V gene and leave the rest unexplained. The D gene and trimming were derived from the DNA, and the V and J assignments and clone size from that table. This sample lists approximately 63,000 clones; approximately 80% were detected once. About 1.6% of the sample belongs to the ten largest clones.

This receptor was taken from a man aged 70-80 years with urothelial cancer. The rearrangement combines TRBV10-1 with TRBJ2-1; TRBD2 lines up with 7 middle nucleotides. The specimen was PBMCs, collected around atezolizumab (anti-PD-L1) treatment. The base sequence is TGCGCCAGCAGTCTAGCGGACTACAATGAGCAGTTCTTC. This gives the protein CASSLADYNEQFF.